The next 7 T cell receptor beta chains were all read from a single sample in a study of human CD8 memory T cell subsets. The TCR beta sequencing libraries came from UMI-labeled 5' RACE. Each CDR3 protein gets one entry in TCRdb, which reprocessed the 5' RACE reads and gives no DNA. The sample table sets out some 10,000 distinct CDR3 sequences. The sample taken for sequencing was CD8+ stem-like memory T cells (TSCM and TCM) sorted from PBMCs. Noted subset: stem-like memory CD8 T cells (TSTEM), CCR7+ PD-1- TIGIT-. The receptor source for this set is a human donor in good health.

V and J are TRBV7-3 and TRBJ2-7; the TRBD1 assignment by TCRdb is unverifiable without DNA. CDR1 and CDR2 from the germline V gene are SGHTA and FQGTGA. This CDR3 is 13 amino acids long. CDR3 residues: CASSLNPGYEQYF.

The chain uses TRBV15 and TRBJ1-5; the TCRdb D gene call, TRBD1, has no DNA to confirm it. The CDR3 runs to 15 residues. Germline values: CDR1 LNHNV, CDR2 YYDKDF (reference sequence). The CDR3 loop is CATRAGTGYSQPQHF.

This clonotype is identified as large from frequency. This CDR3 reads CATSRSDGEQYF. This sequence joins TRBV15 and TRBJ2-7. This CDR3 spans 12 amino acids. Germline CDR1 reads LNHNV; CDR2 reads YYDKDF (reference sequence).

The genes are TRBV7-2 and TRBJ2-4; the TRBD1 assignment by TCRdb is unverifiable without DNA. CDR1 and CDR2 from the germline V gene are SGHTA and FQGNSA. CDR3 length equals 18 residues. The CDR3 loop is CASSIIGGQGSAKNIQYF. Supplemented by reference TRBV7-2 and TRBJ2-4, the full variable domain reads GAGVSQSPSNKVTEKGKDVELRCDPISGHTALYWYRQSLGQGLEFLIYFQGNSAPDKSGLPSDRFSAERTGGSVSTLTIQRTQQEDSAVYLCASSIIGGQGSAKNIQYFGAGTRLSVL.

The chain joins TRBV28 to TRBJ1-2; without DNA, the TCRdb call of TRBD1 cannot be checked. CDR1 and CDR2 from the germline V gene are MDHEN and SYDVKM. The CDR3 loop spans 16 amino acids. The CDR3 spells CASSLMMWGADYGYTF.

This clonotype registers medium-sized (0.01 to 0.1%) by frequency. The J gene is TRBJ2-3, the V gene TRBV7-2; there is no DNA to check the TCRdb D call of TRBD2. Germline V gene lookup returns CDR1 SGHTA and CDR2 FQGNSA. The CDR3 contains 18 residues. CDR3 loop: CASSLRQGGIQDTDTQYF.

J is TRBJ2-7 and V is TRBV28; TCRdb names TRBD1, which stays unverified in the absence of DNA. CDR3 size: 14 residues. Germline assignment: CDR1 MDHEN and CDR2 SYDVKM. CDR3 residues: CASTPGQVFPEQYF.